One sample yielded the 19 T cell receptor beta chains listed below, sequenced in a study of T cell repertoires in cytomegalovirus infection. Using its own MiXCR run on the reads, TCRdb lists one record per CDR3 protein. The sample carries hundreds of thousands of distinct CDR3 sequences, 20% to 30% recorded once. The sequenced sample was CD8+ T cells from PBMCs. The receptors stem from a human donor in good health (CMV status not recorded). Some clones in this sample may be carry-over from other donors' samples.

The gene calls are TRBV20-1 and TRBJ1-2; TRBD1 matches at 8 bases. V was pared by 0 bases and J by 4 bases, with 7 bases of the junction left unmatched. The CDR3 consists of 15 residues. CDR1 is DFQATT and CDR2 is SNEGSKA in the germline V gene (reference sequence). DNA for the CDR3: TGCAGTGCTAGAGAAACAGACAGGGGAGCCTATGGCTACACCTTC. Its translation: CSARETDRGAYGYTF.

V usage is TRBV20-1 and J usage is TRBJ2-3; 7 bases are a match to TRBD2. The V gene end was trimmed by 3 bases and the J gene end by 6 bases; junction bases not matched to a gene: 12. CDR1 and CDR2 (germline): DFQATT, SNEGSKA (reference sequence). The CDR3 consists of 15 residues. The CDR3 protein is CSASESGEAYDTQYF. In DNA form, the CDR3 reads TGCAGTGCTAGCGAAAGCGGGGAGGCCTATGATACGCAGTATTTT.

The chain is built from TRBV10-3 and TRBJ2-7; a weak D match, TRBD1 (7 bases). Trimming left V 0 bases short and J 4 bases short, with 31 bases between. Germline V gene data show CDR1 as ENHRY and CDR2 as SYGVKD. The CDR3 is made up of 21 amino acids. CDR3 sequence: CAISESRRDRTPYGPPYEQYF. CDR3 DNA sequence: TGTGCCATCAGTGAGTCCAGGAGGGACAGAACCCCGTATGGCCCCCCATACGAGCAGTACTTC.

This clonotype occurred many times. The chain is built from TRBV5-6 and TRBJ2-7; D unresolved. V was trimmed by 2 bases and J by 2 bases, leaving 8 bases between them. The CDR3 spans 13 residues. Germline values: CDR1 SGHDT, CDR2 YYEEEE. The chain's CDR3 is CASSLGNTYEQYV. CDR3 in DNA: TGTGCCAGCAGCTTAGGGAACACCTACGAGCAGTACGTC.

This clonotype has a count of ten or more. The chain uses TRBV7-6 and TRBJ1-5; D unresolved. Between the trimmed V and J ends, which lost 5 bases and 0 bases, there was a span of 11 bases. In germline, CDR1 is SGHVS, CDR2 FNYEAQ. This CDR3 has 15 residues. The CDR3, as DNA: TGTGCCAGCAGCCCACTGGCGATTAGCAATCAGCCCCAGCATTTT. This gives the protein CASSPLAISNQPQHF. The full variable domain, with the rest looked up from reference TRBV7-6 and TRBJ1-5, is GAGVSQSPRYKVTKRGQDVALRCDPISGHVSLYWYRQALGQGPEFLTYFNYEAQQDKSGLPNDRFSAERPEGSISTLTIQRTEQRDSAMYRCASSPLAISNQPQHFGDGTRLSIL.

CDR3 sequence: CASSFGDRGWNTIYF. The CDR3 DNA follows: TGTGCCAGCAGTTTCGGTGACAGGGGGTGGAACACCATATATTTT. V and J are TRBV28 and TRBJ1-3, with 9 positions matching TRBD1. The CDR3 length is 15 residues. The V gene end was trimmed by 3 bases and the J gene end by 7 bases; junction bases not matched to a gene: 7. Germline assignment: CDR1 MDHEN and CDR2 SYDVKM.

Ten or more counts support this clonotype. The J gene is TRBJ2-1, the V gene TRBV10-3, with TRBD2 identical over 15 bases. This CDR3 region has 18 residues. V was pared by 6 bases and J by 6 bases, with 12 bases of the junction left unmatched. Germline CDR1 reads ENHRY; CDR2 reads SYGVKD. DNA for the CDR3: TGTGCCATCAGCCATTGGACTAGCGGGGGGGCCGTTCCCAATGAGCAGTTCTTC. Translation: CAISHWTSGGAVPNEQFF.

This clonotype was seen at least ten times. This rearrangement joins TRBV7-8 to TRBJ2-3; D is perhaps TRBD1 or TRBD2 (6 bases each). Germline values: CDR1 SGHVS, CDR2 FQNEAQ. The CDR3 contains 15 residues. Trimming removed 5 bases at V and 4 bases at J, with 16 bases between. The CDR3 here is CASSPLGGFPDTQYF. CDR3 nucleotides: TGTGCCAGCAGCCCCCTAGGGGGGTTCCCAGATACGCAGTATTTT.

A few counts support this clonotype. This chain links TRBV20-1 with TRBJ1-2; D is possibly TRBD1 (6 bases). From germline, CDR1 is DFQATT and CDR2 SNEGSKA (reference sequence). V lost 2 bases, J lost 8 bases, and 30 bases lay in between. This CDR3 is built from 18 residues. CDR3 DNA: TGCAGTGCTAGACGCCTAGGGGGTCAGGCAGGGAACACTTGGGGCTACACCTTC. This gives the protein CSARRLGGQAGNTWGYTF.

This clonotype was seen many times. V is TRBV7-8 and J is TRBJ2-3; D ambiguous. CDR1 is SGHVS, CDR2 FQNEAQ, per germline. The CDR3 is 15 residues long. Trimming took off 1 base at V and 3 bases at J, with 11 bases between the two ends. CDR3 amino acids: CASSLEINPTDTQYF. The CDR3 nucleotides are TGTGCCAGCAGCTTAGAGATAAACCCGACAGATACGCAGTATTTT.

Only a few counts were recorded for this clonotype. The chain is built from TRBV4-1 and TRBJ1-1; no definite D call. Germline CDR1 is MGHRA and CDR2 is YSYEKL. V was pared by 4 bases and J by 6 bases, with 30 bases between. The CDR3 consists of 19 residues. The CDR3 DNA reads TGCGCCAGCAGCCTCAACCCGCCCCCTCTCCGGGGAGGGTTGCCTGAAGCTTTCTTT. It codes for CASSLNPPPLRGGLPEAFF.

The chain recombines TRBV7-6 with TRBJ2-7, with 10 positions matching TRBD1. V was pared by 5 bases and J by 5 bases, with 6 bases of the junction left unmatched. CDR3 size: 14 residues. Germline CDR1 SGHVS, CDR2 FNYEAQ. CDR3 in amino acids: CASSTTGGRNEQYF. The CDR3 DNA follows: TGTGCCAGCAGCACGACAGGGGGCCGAAACGAGCAGTACTTC. The variable domain in full, completed from reference TRBV7-6 and TRBJ2-7, reads GAGVSQSPRYKVTKRGQDVALRCDPISGHVSLYWYRQALGQGPEFLTYFNYEAQQDKSGLPNDRFSAERPEGSISTLTIQRTEQRDSAMYRCASSTTGGRNEQYFGPGTRLTVT.

This clonotype was observed a handful of times. CDR3 loop: CSARDITGDSNQPQHF. As DNA, the CDR3 is TGCAGTGCTAGAGATATTACAGGCGATAGCAATCAGCCCCAGCATTTT. The chain links TRBV20-1 to TRBJ1-5; D might be TRBD1 (5 bases). This CDR3 region has 16 residues. The V gene's germline CDR1 is DFQATT and CDR2 SNEGSKA (reference sequence). Between the trimmed V and J ends, which lost 0 bases and 0 bases, there was a span of 12 bases.

This clonotype was seen repeatedly, ten times or more. This rearrangement joins TRBV7-6 to TRBJ1-5, with 9 bases matching TRBD1. Per germline, CDR1 SGHVS and CDR2 FNYEAQ. V lost 5 bases, J lost 7 bases, and 6 bases stayed unmatched. The CDR3 is made up of 14 amino acids. The CDR3 bases are TGTGCCAGCAGCCCAGGGACAGGGTGGCAGCCCCAGCATTTT. Protein product: CASSPGTGWQPQHF.

The chain is built from TRBV27 and TRBJ2-7; TRBD1 matches at 7 bases. This CDR3 is 19 amino acids long. Germline V CDR1 and CDR2: MNHEY, SMNVEV (reference sequence). The trim removed 0 bases at V and 4 bases at J, leaving 18 bases unmatched. The DNA for the CDR3 is TGTGCCAGCAGTTTATCCCCCCCTTCGACAGGGCCCACAGTATACGAGCAGTACGTC. Translated: CASSLSPPSTGPTVYEQYV.

This clonotype was recorded a few times. V gene TRBV20-1 combines with J gene TRBJ1-5, with D possibly TRBD1 on 5 matching bases. Germline V gene sequence: CDR1 DFQATT, CDR2 SNEGSKA (reference sequence). The CDR3 has 15 residues. Between the trimmed V and J ends, which lost 0 bases and 3 bases, there was a span of 12 bases. In DNA, the CDR3 is TGCAGTGCTAGAGAGGAGACAGCCATCAATCAGCCCCAGCATTTT. Translation gives CSAREETAINQPQHF.

Only a few counts were recorded for this clonotype. This chain uses TRBV5-5 with TRBJ2-2, with D perhaps TRBD2 (6 bases). The germline V gene has CDR1 SGHKS and CDR2 YYEKEE (reference sequence). The CDR3 length is 15 residues. The V gene lost 4 bases and the J gene lost 1 base, with 11 bases spanning the gap. This CDR3 is CASSREGGNTGELFF. DNA for the CDR3: TGTGCCAGCAGCCGAGAGGGAGGGAACACCGGGGAGCTGTTTTTT.

This clonotype has a handful of counts. The V gene is TRBV14, the J gene TRBJ1-1, with D hard to call. The V gene's germline CDR1 is SGHDN and CDR2 FVKESK. CDR3 length equals 13 residues. Trimming took off 2 bases at V and 1 base at J, with 5 bases between the two ends. The chain's CDR3 is CASSQSKNTEAFF. The DNA for the CDR3 is TGTGCCAGCAGCCAAAGTAAGAACACTGAAGCTTTCTTT. Looking up the rest from reference TRBV14 and TRBJ1-1 gives the full variable domain: EAGVTQFPSHSVIEKGQTVTLRCDPISGHDNLYWYRRVMGKEIKFLLHFVKESKQDESGMPNNRFLAERTGGTYSTLKVQPAELEDSGVYFCASSQSKNTEAFFGQGTRLTVV.

The chain has TRBV10-3 and TRBJ2-2, with D possibly being TRBD2 (5 bases). V was clipped by 10 bases and J by 5 bases, with 17 bases between them. Germline V lookup: CDR1 ENHRY, CDR2 SYGVKD. This CDR3 is built from 14 residues. DNA for the CDR3: TGTGCCACGTTTGAGGGAGTATGGACCGGGGAGCTGTTTTTT. As protein: CATFEGVWTGELFF.